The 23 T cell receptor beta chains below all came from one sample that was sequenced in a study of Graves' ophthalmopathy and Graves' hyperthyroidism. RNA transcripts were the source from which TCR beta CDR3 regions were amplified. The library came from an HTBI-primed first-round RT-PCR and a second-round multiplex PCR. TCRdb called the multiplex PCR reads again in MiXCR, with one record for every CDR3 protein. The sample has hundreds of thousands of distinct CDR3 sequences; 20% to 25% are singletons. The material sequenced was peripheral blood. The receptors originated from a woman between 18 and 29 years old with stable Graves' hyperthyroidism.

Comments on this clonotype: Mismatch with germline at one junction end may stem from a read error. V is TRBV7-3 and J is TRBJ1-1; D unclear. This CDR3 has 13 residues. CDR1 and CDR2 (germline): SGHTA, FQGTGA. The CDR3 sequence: CASSLGGNTEACF. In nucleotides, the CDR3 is TGTGCCAGCAGCCTGGGAGGGAACACTGAAGCTTGCTTT.

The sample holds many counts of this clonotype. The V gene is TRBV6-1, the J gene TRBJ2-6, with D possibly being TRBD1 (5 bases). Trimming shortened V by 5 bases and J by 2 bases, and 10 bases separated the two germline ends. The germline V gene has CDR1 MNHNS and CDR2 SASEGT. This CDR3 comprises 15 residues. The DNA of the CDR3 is TGTGCCAGCAGTCTAGGGGAAACTGGGGCCAACGTCCTGACTTTC. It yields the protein CASSLGETGANVLTF.

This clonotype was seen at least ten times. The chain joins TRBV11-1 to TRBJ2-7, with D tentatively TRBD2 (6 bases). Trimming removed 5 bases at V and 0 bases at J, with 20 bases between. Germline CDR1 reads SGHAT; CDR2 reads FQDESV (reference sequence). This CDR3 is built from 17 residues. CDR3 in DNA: TGTGCCAGCAGCGGGCAGAGGGCTAGCGAAATCTCCTACGAGCAGTACTTC. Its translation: CASSGQRASEISYEQYF.

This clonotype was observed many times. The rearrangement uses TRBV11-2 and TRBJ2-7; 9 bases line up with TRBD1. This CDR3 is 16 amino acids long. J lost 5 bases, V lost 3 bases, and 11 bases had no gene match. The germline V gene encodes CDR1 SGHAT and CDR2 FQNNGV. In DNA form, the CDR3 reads TGTGCCAGCAGCTTTAATTTGGGACAGGGTCTCCACGAGCAGTACTTC. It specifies CASSFNLGQGLHEQYF. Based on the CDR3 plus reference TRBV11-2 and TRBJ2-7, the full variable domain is EAGVAQSPRYKIIEKRQSVAFWCNPISGHATLYWYQQILGQGPKLLIQFQNNGVVDDSQLPKDRFSAERLKGVDSTLKIQPAKLEDSAVYLCASSFNLGQGLHEQYFGPGTRLTVT.

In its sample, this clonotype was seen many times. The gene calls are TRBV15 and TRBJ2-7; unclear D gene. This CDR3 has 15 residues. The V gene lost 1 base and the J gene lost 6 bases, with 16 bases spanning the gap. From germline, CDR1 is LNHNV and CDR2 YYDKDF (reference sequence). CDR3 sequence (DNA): TGTGCCACCAGCAGAGGGGAAAGATTAGCTCGCGAGCAGTACTTC. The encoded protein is CATSRGERLAREQYF.

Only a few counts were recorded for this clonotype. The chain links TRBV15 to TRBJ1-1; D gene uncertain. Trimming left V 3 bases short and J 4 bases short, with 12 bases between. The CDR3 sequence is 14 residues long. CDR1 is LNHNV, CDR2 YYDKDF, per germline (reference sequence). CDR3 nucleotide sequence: TGTGCCACCAGCAGCAGATTGGGGTTCACTGAAGCTTTCTTT. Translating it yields CATSSRLGFTEAFF.

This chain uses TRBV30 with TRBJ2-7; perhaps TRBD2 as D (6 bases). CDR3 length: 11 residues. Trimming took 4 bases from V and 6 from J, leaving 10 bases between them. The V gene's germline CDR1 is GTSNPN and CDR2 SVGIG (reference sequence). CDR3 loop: CAWIGGLEQYF. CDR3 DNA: TGTGCCTGGATTGGAGGGCTCGAGCAGTACTTC.

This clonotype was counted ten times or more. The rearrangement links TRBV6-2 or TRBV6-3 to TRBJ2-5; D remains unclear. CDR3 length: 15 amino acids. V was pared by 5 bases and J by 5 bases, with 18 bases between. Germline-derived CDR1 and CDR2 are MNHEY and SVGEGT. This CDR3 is CASSLPSLVGETQYF. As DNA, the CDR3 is TGTGCCAGCAGTCTACCTTCATTAGTGGGGGAGACCCAGTACTTC.

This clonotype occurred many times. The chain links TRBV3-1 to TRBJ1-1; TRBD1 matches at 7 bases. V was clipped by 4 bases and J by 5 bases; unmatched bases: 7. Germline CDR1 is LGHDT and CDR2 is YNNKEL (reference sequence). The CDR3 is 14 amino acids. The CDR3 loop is CASSPGQTWTEAFF. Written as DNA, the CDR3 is TGTGCCAGCAGCCCGGGACAGACGTGGACTGAAGCTTTCTTT.

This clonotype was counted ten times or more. CDR3 loop: CASSIARAVGQPQHF. In DNA, the CDR3 is TGTGCCAGTAGTATAGCGCGGGCGGTGGGTCAGCCCCAGCATTTT. The gene calls are TRBV19 and TRBJ1-5; D is uncertain. Between the trimmed V and J ends, which lost 1 base and 6 bases, there was a span of 13 bases. CDR1 and CDR2 from the germline V gene are LNHDA and SQIVND (reference sequence). The CDR3 length is 15 residues.

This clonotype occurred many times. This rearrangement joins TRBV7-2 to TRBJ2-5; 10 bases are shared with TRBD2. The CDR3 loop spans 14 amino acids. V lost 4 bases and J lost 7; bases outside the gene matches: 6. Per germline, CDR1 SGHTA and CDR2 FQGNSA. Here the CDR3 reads CASSWGTSAVTQYF. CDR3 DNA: TGTGCCAGCAGCTGGGGGACTAGCGCGGTGACCCAGTACTTC. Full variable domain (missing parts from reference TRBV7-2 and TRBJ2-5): GAGVSQSPSNKVTEKGKDVELRCDPISGHTALYWYRQSLGQGLEFLIYFQGNSAPDKSGLPSDRFSAERTGGSVSTLTIQRTQQEDSAVYLCASSWGTSAVTQYFGPGTRLLVL.

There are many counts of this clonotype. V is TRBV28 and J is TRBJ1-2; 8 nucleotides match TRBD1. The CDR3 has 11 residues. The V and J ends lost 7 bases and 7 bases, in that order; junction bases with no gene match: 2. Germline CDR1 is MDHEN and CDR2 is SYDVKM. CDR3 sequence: CASKTGVGYTF. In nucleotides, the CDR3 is TGTGCCAGCAAGACAGGGGTTGGCTACACCTTC.

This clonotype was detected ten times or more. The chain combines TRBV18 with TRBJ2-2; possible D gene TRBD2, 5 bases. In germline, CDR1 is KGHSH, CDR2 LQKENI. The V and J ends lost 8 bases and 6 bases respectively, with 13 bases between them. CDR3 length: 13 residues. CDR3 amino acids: CASTRRGSGELFF. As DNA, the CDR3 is TGTGCCAGCACTCGTCGAGGGTCCGGGGAGCTGTTTTTT.

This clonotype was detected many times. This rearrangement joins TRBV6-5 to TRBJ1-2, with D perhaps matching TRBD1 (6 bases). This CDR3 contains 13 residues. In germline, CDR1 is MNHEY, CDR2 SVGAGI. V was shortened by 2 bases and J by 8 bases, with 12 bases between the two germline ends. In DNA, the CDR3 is TGTGCCAGCAGTTACCAGGGGCAGTTCGGCTACACCTTC. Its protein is CASSYQGQFGYTF.

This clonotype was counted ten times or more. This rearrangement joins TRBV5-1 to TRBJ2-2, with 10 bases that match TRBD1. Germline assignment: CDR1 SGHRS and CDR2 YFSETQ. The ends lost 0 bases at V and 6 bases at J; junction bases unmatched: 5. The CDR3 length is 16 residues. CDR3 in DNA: TGCGCCAGCAGCTTGGGACAGGGGGCGCGCGCCGGGGAGCTGTTTTTT. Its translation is CASSLGQGARAGELFF. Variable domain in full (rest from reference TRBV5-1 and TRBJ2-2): KAGVTQTPRYLIKTRGQQVTLSCSPISGHRSVSWYQQTPGQGLQFLFEYFSETQRNKGNFPGRFSGRQFSNSRSEMNVSTLELGDSALYLCASSLGQGARAGELFFGEGSRLTVL.

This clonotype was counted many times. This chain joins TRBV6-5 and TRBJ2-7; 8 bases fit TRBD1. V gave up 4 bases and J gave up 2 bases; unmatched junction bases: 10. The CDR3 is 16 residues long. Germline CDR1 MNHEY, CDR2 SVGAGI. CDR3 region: CASSSPGDRGTYEQYF. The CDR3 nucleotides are TGTGCCAGCAGTTCCCCCGGCGACAGGGGAACCTACGAGCAGTACTTC.

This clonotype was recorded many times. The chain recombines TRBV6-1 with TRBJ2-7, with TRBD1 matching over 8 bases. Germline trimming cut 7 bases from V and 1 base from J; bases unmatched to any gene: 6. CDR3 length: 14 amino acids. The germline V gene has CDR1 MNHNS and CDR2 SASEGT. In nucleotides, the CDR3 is TGTGCCAGCAACACCGGGACAGGTTCCTACGAGCAGTACTTC. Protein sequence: CASNTGTGSYEQYF.

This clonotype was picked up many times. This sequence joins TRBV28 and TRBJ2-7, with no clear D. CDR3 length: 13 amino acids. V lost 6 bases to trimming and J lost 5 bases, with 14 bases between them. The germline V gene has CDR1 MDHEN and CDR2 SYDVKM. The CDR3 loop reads CASRGYGVDEQYF. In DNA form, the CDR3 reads TGTGCCAGCAGGGGGTATGGGGTCGACGAGCAGTACTTC.

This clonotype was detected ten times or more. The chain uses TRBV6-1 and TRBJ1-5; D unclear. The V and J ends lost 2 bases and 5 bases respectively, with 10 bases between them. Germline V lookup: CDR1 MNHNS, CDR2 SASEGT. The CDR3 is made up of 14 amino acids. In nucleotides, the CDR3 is TGTGCCAGCAGTGAACTGCGGGTGTATCAGCCCCAGCATTTT. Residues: CASSELRVYQPQHF.

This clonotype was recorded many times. CDR3 protein: CAGSSTGLSYEQYF. CDR3 in DNA: TGTGCCGGGTCATCGACAGGACTATCCTACGAGCAGTACTTC. This chain uses TRBV2 with TRBJ2-7; D assignment may be TRBD1 or TRBD2 (6 bases each). Germline lookup yields CDR1 SNHLY and CDR2 FYNNEI. Trimming took 11 bases from V and 1 from J, leaving 18 bases between them. The CDR3 runs 14 residues. Supplemented by reference TRBV2 and TRBJ2-7, the full variable domain reads EPEVTQTPSHQVTQMGQEVILRCVPISNHLYFYWYRQILGQKVEFLVSFYNNEISEKSEIFDDQFSVERPDGSNFTLKIRSTKLEDSAMYFCAGSSTGLSYEQYFGPGTRLTVT.

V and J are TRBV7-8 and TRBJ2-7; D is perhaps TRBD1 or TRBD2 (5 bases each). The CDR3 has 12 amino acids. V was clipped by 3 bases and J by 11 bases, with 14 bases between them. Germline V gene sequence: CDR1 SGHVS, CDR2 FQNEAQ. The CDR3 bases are TGTGCCAGCAGCTTGCGGAGCGGACACGAGTACTTC. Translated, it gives CASSLRSGHEYF.

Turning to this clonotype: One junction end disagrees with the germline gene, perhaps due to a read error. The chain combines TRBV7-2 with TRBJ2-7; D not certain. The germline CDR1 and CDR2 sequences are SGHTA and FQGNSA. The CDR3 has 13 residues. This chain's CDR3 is CASSLVTSSEQYF. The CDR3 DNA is TGTGCCAGCAGCTTAGTTACCTCCTCCGAGCAGTACTTC.

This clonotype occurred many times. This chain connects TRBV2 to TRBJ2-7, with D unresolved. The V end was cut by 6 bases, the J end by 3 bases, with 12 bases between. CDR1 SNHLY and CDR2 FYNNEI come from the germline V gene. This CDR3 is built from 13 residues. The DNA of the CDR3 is TGTGCCAGCAGCGCTGATCGCCACTACGAGCAGTACTTC. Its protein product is CASSADRHYEQYF.